The 18 T cell receptor beta chains in this list originate from one sample, sequenced in a study of T cell clonality in common variable immunodeficiency (dated by TCRdb to the mid-2010s). The library was obtained by the immunoSEQ multiplex PCR assay. TCRdb provides this immuneACCESS table in a form limited to in-frame rearrangements. Some clones are lacking; in checked studies, under half of them reflect an unresolved V gene, and why the rest are absent is not known. The data for this sample show about 40,000 clones, each detected more than once. The top ten hold roughly 3.5% of the sample. Sequences were obtained from peripheral blood mononuclear cells. The receptor source for this set is a person between 18 and 75 years old in good health.

This clone was observed a few times. Read sequence stops 3 residues before the CDR3 end, and the germline J gene provides the missing end. The J gene is TRBJ1-1, the V gene TRBV18, with 9 bases fitting TRBD1. Germline trimming cut 2 bases from V and 3 bases from J; bases unmatched to any gene: 4. This CDR3 comprises 15 residues. The germline V gene has CDR1 KGHSH and CDR2 LQKENI. The DNA read from the CDR3 is TGTGCCAGCTCACCAACAGGGGGCGCGGACACTGAA. Protein: CASSPTGGADTE. The full CDR3 sequence reads CASSPTGGADTEAFF.

This clone came up many times. Read coverage stops 3 residues before the CDR3 terminus; the germline J gene supplies the remainder. The chain uses TRBV11-3 and TRBJ2-5; 14 nucleotides line up with TRBD2. The V gene end was trimmed by 5 bases and the J gene end by 5 bases; junction bases not matched to a gene: 4. Germline CDR1 is SGHNT and CDR2 is YENEEA. This CDR3 is 15 amino acids long. CDR3 bases read: TGTGCCAGCAGCCAGGGACTAGCGGGAGACGAGACC. Residues: CASSQGLAGDET. The whole CDR3 sequence reads CASSQGLAGDETQYF.

A word on this clone: The read ends 3 residues shy of where the CDR3 ends; the end is completed using the germline J gene. The V call is TRBV5-5, the J call TRBJ2-2; weak D call: TRBD2 (5 bases). CDR3 length: 14 residues. Germline V CDR1 and CDR2: SGHKS, YYEKEE (reference sequence). The CDR3 spells CASSLDGSRRKLFF. CDR3 bases read: TGTGCCAGCAGCCTGGACGGGTCGAGGAGGAAG.

In this sample, this clone turned up many times. The identical CDR3 is also encoded by other nucleotide sequences in the sample. CDR3 DNA, as far as it was read: TGTGCCAGCAGTGTTGAGGACAGGGGTCACTATGGC. It specifies CASSVEDRGHYG. The entire CDR3 protein is CASSVEDRGHYGYTF. The chain has TRBV6-1 and TRBJ1-2, with 9 bases identical to TRBD1. Sequencing ends 3 residues short of the CDR3 end; the germline J gene provides the rest. The CDR3 consists of 15 residues. The J segment lost 3 bases and the V segment lost 4 bases, leaving 6 bases of the junction unmatched. Per germline, CDR1 MNHNS and CDR2 SASEGT.

This clone was observed at least ten times. The read ends 3 residues before the CDR3 terminus; that terminus is restored from the germline J gene. The chain uses TRBV18 and TRBJ2-5; 12 nucleotides agree with TRBD1. The ends lost 6 bases at V and 1 base at J; junction bases unmatched: 3. This CDR3 is built from 15 residues. Germline loops: CDR1 KGHSH, CDR2 LQKENI. Partial CDR3 DNA: TGTGCCAGCTCTCCGGGACAGGGGGCCCAAGAGACC. This translates into CASSPGQGAQET. The entire CDR3 protein is CASSPGQGAQETQYF. Based on the CDR3 plus reference TRBV18 and TRBJ2-5, the full variable domain is NAGVMQNPRHLVRRRGQEARLRCSPMKGHSHVYWYRQLPEEGLKFMVYLQKENIIDESGMPKERFSAEFPKEGPSILRIQQVVRGDSAAYFCASSPGQGAQETQYFGPGTRLLVL.

There are many counts of this clone. Read data end 3 residues before the CDR3 end; the end is taken from the germline J gene. This chain joins TRBV4-2 and TRBJ1-5; D is ambiguous. Germline V lookup: CDR1 LGHNA, CDR2 YNFKEQ. This CDR3 contains 16 residues. V lost 0 bases and J 1 base, leaving 10 bases between the germline ends. The CDR3 sequence is CASSQEEGSSNQPQHF. The CDR3 DNA, read in part, is TGTGCCAGCAGCCAAGAAGAGGGTTCGAGCAATCAGCCC.

This clone was found many times. With the read ending 3 residues before the CDR3 end, the germline J gene is used to fill in that end. The rearrangement uses TRBV5-4 and TRBJ2-4, with 8 bases fitting TRBD1. CDR1 is SGHNT and CDR2 is YYREEE in the germline V gene (reference sequence). J gave up 8 bases and V 4 bases, and 8 bases lay outside the gene matches. The CDR3 sequence is 14 residues long. CDR3 DNA (partial): TGTGCCAGCAGCAATGGACAGGGTGGGGACATT. Translating gives CASSNGQGGDI. The whole CDR3 sequence reads CASSNGQGGDIQYF.

This clone was counted ten times or more. The missing CDR3 end, 3 residues past where the read stops, is filled in from the germline J gene. The chain has TRBV29-1 and TRBJ2-7; weak D call: TRBD2 (6 bases). Trimming shortened V by 4 bases and J by 3 bases, and 13 bases separated the two germline ends. Per germline, CDR1 SQVTM and CDR2 ANQGSEA. The CDR3 has 13 amino acids. The CDR3 sequence is CSVVIGGLYEQYF. The sequenced part of the CDR3 DNA is TGCAGCGTTGTCATTGGGGGACTCTACGAG.

This clone occurred many times. The CDR3 region is CASSSLRRKNIQYF. The sequenced CDR3 bases are TGTGCCAGCAGCTCTCTTCGGCGGAAAAACATT. The rearrangement links TRBV11-2 to TRBJ2-4; D gene unclear. The read falls 3 residues short of the CDR3 end, and the missing part is taken from the germline J gene. The CDR3 has 14 amino acids. Germline-derived CDR1 and CDR2 are SGHAT and FQNNGV. V lost 4 bases to trimming and J lost 4 bases, with 11 bases between them.

This clone was observed at least ten times. CDR3 protein: CASTSSAYEQYF. The sequenced part of the CDR3 DNA is TGTGCCAGCACCTCGTCGGCCTACGAG. The chain has TRBV6-2 or TRBV6-3 and TRBJ2-7; no definite D call. The read terminates 3 residues before the CDR3 end, so the remaining end is supplied by the germline J gene. In germline, CDR1 is MNHEY, CDR2 SVGEGT. V was pared by 7 bases and J by 2 bases, with 9 bases between. The CDR3 is made up of 12 amino acids.

This clone showed up just a few times. Read sequence stops 3 residues before the CDR3 end, and the germline J gene provides the missing end. The chain has TRBV5-1 and TRBJ2-5; D perhaps matches TRBD2 (5 bases). Trimming cost V 3 bases and J 5 bases, with 17 bases left between them. The CDR3 is 15 amino acids. The germline V gene encodes CDR1 SGHRS and CDR2 YFSETQ. The part of the CDR3 DNA that was read is TGCGCCAGCAGCTCACTCCCGGGGTTTCAGGAGACC. Its translation is CASSSLPGFQET. The CDR3 in full is CASSSLPGFQETQYF.

This clone was observed at least ten times. The DNA read from the CDR3 is TGTGCCAGTACCACAGGCGGAGGTCAGCCC. Translation gives CASTTGGGQP. The whole CDR3 region reads CASTTGGGQPQHF. The genes are TRBV19 and TRBJ1-5; TRBD1 might be the D (5 bases). Read data end 3 residues before the CDR3 end; the end is taken from the germline J gene. The ends were cut back, 7 bases at V and 6 bases at J, with 13 bases in the middle. This CDR3 contains 13 residues. The germline CDR1 and CDR2 sequences are LNHDA and SQIVND (reference sequence).

This clone turned up a few times. The missing CDR3 end, 3 residues past where the read stops, is filled in from the germline J gene. The chain recombines TRBV7-9 with TRBJ2-7; 8 nucleotides line up with TRBD1. Germline values: CDR1 SEHNR, CDR2 FQNEAQ (reference sequence). The CDR3 has 14 residues. Losses at the gene ends were 5 bases for V and 4 bases for J; bases not matched to a gene: 7. The DNA read from the CDR3 is TGTGCCAGCAGCGCCAGGGGGCGCGAATACGAG. Translating it yields CASSARGREYE. The whole CDR3 is CASSARGREYEQYF.

This clone was seen at least ten times. The read falls 3 residues short of the CDR3 end, and the missing part is taken from the germline J gene. This chain links TRBV7-9 with TRBJ2-3; no clear D. Per the germline V gene, CDR1 is SEHNR and CDR2 is FQNEAQ (reference sequence). The ends were cut back, 0 bases at V and 3 bases at J, with 4 bases in the middle. The CDR3 has 13 amino acids. The CDR3 loop is CASSLASTDTQYF. The part of the CDR3 DNA that was read is TGTGCCAGCAGCTTAGCGTCGACAGATACG. The whole variable domain, remainder taken from reference TRBV7-9 and TRBJ2-3, is DTGVSQNPRHKITKRGQNVTFRCDPISEHNRLYWYRQTLGQGPEFLTYFQNEAQLEKSRLLSDRFSAERPKGSFSTLEIQRTEQGDSAMYLCASSLASTDTQYFGPGTRLTVL.

This clone appeared many times. The read finishes 3 residues shy of the CDR3 end, and the germline J gene is used to complete it. The V and J genes are TRBV18 and TRBJ2-7; D may be TRBD1 (5 bases). The V end was cut by 4 bases, the J end by 3 bases, with 13 bases between. This CDR3 has 14 residues. Germline assignment: CDR1 KGHSH and CDR2 LQKENI. Partial CDR3 DNA: TGTGCCAGCTCACAGGGGTATTCGAGCTACGAG. Translating gives CASSQGYSSYE. The entire CDR3 protein reads CASSQGYSSYEQYF.

The sample holds many counts of this clone. The read falls 3 residues short of the CDR3 end, and the missing part is taken from the germline J gene. V is TRBV7-6 and J is TRBJ2-1; 11 positions agree with TRBD2. The trim removed 0 bases at V and 3 bases at J, leaving 7 bases unmatched. Germline loops: CDR1 SGHVS, CDR2 FNYEAQ. This CDR3 region has 18 residues. The CDR3 protein is CASSLALTSGELYNEQFF. The covered CDR3 bases are TGTGCCAGCAGCTTAGCCCTGACTAGCGGGGAACTCTACAATGAG. The full variable domain, its missing parts supplied by reference TRBV7-6 and TRBJ2-1, is GAGVSQSPRYKVTKRGQDVALRCDPISGHVSLYWYRQALGQGPEFLTYFNYEAQQDKSGLPNDRFSAERPEGSISTLTIQRTEQRDSAMYRCASSLALTSGELYNEQFFGPGTRLTVL.

This clone was recorded at least ten times. The read terminates 3 residues before the CDR3 end, so the remaining end is supplied by the germline J gene. This chain uses TRBV12-3 or TRBV12-4 with TRBJ1-1, with D uncertain. The germline V and J ends were trimmed by 5 bases and 6 bases, with 7 bases remaining between them. The CDR3 contains 11 residues. Partial CDR3 DNA: TGTGCCAGCAGTCCCGCGGCTGAA. Translation gives CASSPAAE. The whole CDR3 protein is CASSPAAEAFF.

This clone was recorded a few times. The CDR3 end is not reached by the read, which stops 3 residues before it; the germline J gene fills it in. The sample has other DNA sequences that encode this CDR3 too. The V call is TRBV19, the J call TRBJ1-5; 8 nucleotides agree with TRBD1. Germline V lookup: CDR1 LNHDA, CDR2 SQIVND (reference sequence). J lost 0 bases, V lost 3 bases, and 1 base had no gene match. The CDR3 loop spans 15 amino acids. The CDR3 DNA, read in part, is TGTGCCAGTAGTATGGGACAGGTTAGCAATCAGCCC. Encoded protein: CASSMGQVSNQP. The full CDR3 protein is CASSMGQVSNQPQHF.